This T cell receptor beta chain is drawn from a study of blood T cells in healthy people across ages. Findings of the study overall: It was found that TCR beta diversity correlated strongly with the percentage of naive T cells.

This clonotype was detected a few times. Its antigen remains unidentified. The draw of peripheral blood yielded 8.5 to 10 milliliters from each donor. Combining a sample-barcoded 5' primer with a J-beta primer mix, a second PCR ran for about 7 to 11 cycles. TCRdb reanalysed the 5' RACE reads using MiXCR and keeps one entry per CDR3 protein. The sample consists of about 1.1 million distinct CDR3 sequences, 35% to 40% of them appearing once. Source material: blood. The origin of this receptor is a man younger than 30 in good health.

CDR3 in DNA: TGTGCCAGCAGTTTATTTGGCAGTGAAAAACTGTTTTTT. Amino acids: CASSLFGSEKLFF. This rearrangement joins TRBV27 to TRBJ1-4; the D is unclear. V was cut by 1 base and J by 7 bases, with 7 bases left in between. The CDR3 covers 13 residues. The germline V gene has CDR1 MNHEY and CDR2 SMNVEV (reference sequence).